This entry lists 7 T cell receptor beta chains sequenced from one sample in a study of blood T cell repertoires in COVID-19. Sequencing was performed with immunoSEQ multiplex PCR; in TCRdb, only in-frame clones are kept and a portion is missing. The sample includes more than 70,000 clones, about 86% of them seen just once. Sequencing was carried out using peripheral blood. All receptors come from a man at least 80 years old with active or convalescent COVID-19.

The chain employs TRBV27 and TRBJ1-1; tentative D call: TRBD1 (6 bases). Trimming removed 4 bases from V and 0 bases from J, with 9 bases in between. The CDR3 sequence is 14 residues long. Germline values: CDR1 MNHEY, CDR2 SMNVEV (reference sequence). The CDR3 DNA follows: TGTGCCAGCAGTTCCGGACAGATGAACACTGAAGCTTTCTTT. It codes for CASSSGQMNTEAFF.

This clone was observed a single time. The V and J genes are TRBV6-5 and TRBJ2-1; D gene uncertain. The CDR3 has 12 residues. The germline V gene encodes CDR1 MNHEY and CDR2 SVGAGI. Trimming took off 4 bases at V and 9 bases at J, with 10 bases between the two ends. The CDR3 nucleotides are TGTGCCAGCAGTTCTAGGCCCAGTGAGCAGTTCTTC. It specifies CASSSRPSEQFF.

The V and J genes are TRBV6-5 and TRBJ1-4; 9 bases fit TRBD1. With V trimmed by 0 bases and J by 7 bases, 6 bases remained unmatched. The CDR3 has 16 residues. Germline V gives CDR1 MNHEY, CDR2 SVGAGI. The CDR3 DNA reads TGTGCCAGCAGTTACTCGATGACAGGGGGTGCTGAAAAACTGTTTTTT. Translation gives CASSYSMTGGAEKLFF.

The V gene is TRBV19, the J gene TRBJ1-1; no definite D call. The CDR3 has 12 residues. Trimming pared 5 bases from V and 1 base from J, leaving 5 bases between. Germline V lookup: CDR1 LNHDA, CDR2 SQIVND (reference sequence). The CDR3 spells CASSPSNTEAFF. The DNA of the CDR3 is TGTGCCAGTAGTCCCTCGAACACTGAAGCTTTCTTT.

V and J are TRBV18 and TRBJ2-1; possibly TRBD1 for D (6 bases). Between the trimmed V and J ends, which lost 2 bases and 3 bases, there was a span of 11 bases. The V gene's germline CDR1 is KGHSH and CDR2 LQKENI. The CDR3 length is 15 residues. The CDR3 nucleotides are TGTGCCAGCTCACCATTCACAGGGAACTACAATGAGCAGTTCTTC. Translating it yields CASSPFTGNYNEQFF.

This clone was observed once. The chain is built from TRBV19 and TRBJ2-2; D perhaps matches TRBD2 (5 bases). V lost 6 bases to trimming and J lost 6 bases, with 8 bases between them. CDR3 length: 12 amino acids. CDR1 is LNHDA, CDR2 SQIVND, per germline (reference sequence). CDR3 protein: CASSPGAGELFF. The CDR3 coding sequence is TGTGCCAGTAGCCCCGGGGCCGGGGAGCTGTTTTTT.

This clone showed up just a few times. CDR3 residues: CASSLDAGTTEAFF. The DNA of the CDR3 is TGTGCCAGCAGCTTAGATGCAGGGACTACTGAAGCTTTCTTT. V usage is TRBV11-2 and J usage is TRBJ1-1, with D possibly TRBD1 on 5 matching bases. CDR3 length: 14 amino acids. Trimming pared 0 bases from V and 5 bases from J, leaving 10 bases between. Germline V lookup: CDR1 SGHAT, CDR2 FQNNGV.